The 17 T cell receptor beta chains presented below share a single source sample, sequenced in a study of early T cells in non-severe SARS-CoV-2 infection. MiXCR, run by TCRdb on the 5' RACE reads, gives a single entry per CDR3 protein. The table shows approximately 21,000 distinct CDR3 sequences, with 5% to 5.5% occurring only once. The sample taken for sequencing was whole blood. The receptors stem from an adult who was a healthcare worker with PCR-confirmed SARS-CoV-2 infection or an uninfected control (not recorded which).

The gene calls are TRBV9 and TRBJ2-1, with D perhaps TRBD1 or TRBD2 (5 bases each). The V end lost 4 bases, the J end lost 10 bases, and 15 bases lay between the germline ends. The CDR3 is made up of 13 amino acids. Germline lookup yields CDR1 SGDLS and CDR2 YYNGEE. The CDR3 coding sequence is TGTGCCAGCAGCCCGGGGTCCTGGGGGGAGCAGTTCTTC. Translated: CASSPGSWGEQFF.

The chain links TRBV9 to TRBJ1-1, with unresolved D. V was shortened by 0 bases and J by 1 base, with 7 bases between the two germline ends. The CDR3 extends over 14 amino acids. The germline gives CDR1 SGDLS, CDR2 YYNGEE. The DNA of the CDR3 is TGTGCCAGCAGCGTAGTCTCTGAGAACACTGAAGCTTTCTTT. Amino acid sequence: CASSVVSENTEAFF.

This clonotype was seen repeatedly, ten times or more. CDR3 sequence reads: CSARTPTGELFF. In DNA, the CDR3 is TGCAGTGCTAGGACTCCTACCGGGGAGCTGTTTTTT. V gene TRBV20-1 combines with J gene TRBJ2-2; D gene uncertain. The CDR3 length is 12 residues. Trimming shortened V by 3 bases and J by 5 bases, and 7 bases separated the two germline ends. Germline CDR1 DFQATT, CDR2 SNEGSKA (reference sequence).

The sample holds a few counts of this clonotype. CDR3 region: CASSYSQGYNEQFF. Written as DNA, the CDR3 is TGTGCCAGCAGTTACTCGCAGGGTTACAATGAGCAGTTCTTC. This rearrangement joins TRBV6-5 to TRBJ2-1; D perhaps matches TRBD1 (5 bases). V lost 0 bases and J lost 4, with 7 bases in between. Germline assignment: CDR1 MNHEY and CDR2 SVGAGI. The CDR3 consists of 14 residues.

This clonotype was seen at least ten times. The V call is TRBV6-1, the J call TRBJ1-2; D is uncertain. Germline loops: CDR1 MNHNS, CDR2 SASEGT. V was cut by 8 bases and J by 0 bases, with 10 bases left in between. The CDR3 totals 13 residues. The CDR3 sequence: CASQRAANYGYTF. The CDR3 region has the DNA TGTGCCAGCCAGAGGGCAGCTAACTATGGCTACACCTTC.

V usage is TRBV11-3 and J usage is TRBJ2-1; D perhaps matches TRBD2 (6 bases). The CDR3 loop spans 12 amino acids. With 5 bases removed from V and 9 bases from J, the gap between germline ends came to 11 bases. CDR1 SGHNT and CDR2 YENEEA come from the germline V gene. The DNA of the CDR3 is TGTGCCAGCAGCCTCTTGACTAGTGAGCAGTTCTTC. Translating it yields CASSLLTSEQFF.

This clonotype has ten or more counts. V and J are TRBV5-4 and TRBJ1-2, with 10 bases aligning to TRBD1. Germline CDR1 and CDR2: SGHNT and YYREEE (reference sequence). The CDR3 spans 15 residues. V gave up 6 bases and J gave up 5 bases; unmatched junction bases: 10. CDR3 DNA: TGTGCCAGCACCCGACAGGGGGCCTCCGGGTATGGCTACACCTTC. Translated, it gives CASTRQGASGYGYTF.

This clonotype has a count of ten or more. This chain links TRBV20-1 with TRBJ1-6; possible D gene TRBD1, 5 bases. The CDR3 consists of 16 residues. Trimming took off 3 bases at V and 7 bases at J, with 19 bases between the two ends. Germline CDR1 and CDR2: DFQATT and SNEGSKA (reference sequence). DNA for the CDR3: TGCAGTGCTAGTAGGGCAGGGCGAGGGATAAATTCACCCCTCCACTTT. It encodes CSASRAGRGINSPLHF.

V and J are TRBV7-9 and TRBJ2-3, with D perhaps being TRBD1 or TRBD2 (5 bases each). Germline CDR1 is SEHNR and CDR2 is FQNEAQ (reference sequence). Trimming removed 5 bases at V and 1 base at J, with 13 bases between. This CDR3 has 15 amino acids. CDR3 amino acids: CASSEWGMRTDTQYF. Written as DNA, the CDR3 is TGTGCCAGCAGCGAGTGGGGGATGCGCACAGATACGCAGTATTTT.

This clonotype was observed many times. This chain joins TRBV24-1 and TRBJ2-1; D is uncertain. The CDR3 extends over 16 amino acids. CDR1 is KGHDR, CDR2 SFDVKD, per germline. Trimming cost V 7 bases and J 4 bases, with 19 bases left between them. CDR3 loop: CATSVGRNLIYNEQFF. CDR3 bases: TGTGCCACCAGCGTAGGCCGGAATCTGATTTACAATGAGCAGTTCTTC.

Many counts were recorded for this clonotype. This sequence joins TRBV20-1 and TRBJ2-3, with D perhaps TRBD2 (6 bases). With 3 bases removed from V and 2 bases from J, the gap between germline ends came to 12 bases. This CDR3 has 14 residues. Per germline, CDR1 DFQATT and CDR2 SNEGSKA (reference sequence). The CDR3, as DNA: TGCAGTGCTAGGCCGGACTATACCACAGATACGCAGTATTTT. Encoded protein: CSARPDYTTDTQYF.

This clonotype was found many times. V gene TRBV6-4 combines with J gene TRBJ2-1, with 9 bases matching TRBD2. V lost 0 bases to trimming and J lost 6 bases; unmatched junction nucleotides: 0. The CDR3 runs to 14 residues. In germline, CDR1 is MRHNA, CDR2 SNTAGT. The CDR3 loop reads CASSDSREGNEQFF. CDR3 bases: TGTGCCAGCAGTGACTCGCGGGAGGGCAATGAGCAGTTCTTC.

This clonotype was seen at least ten times. The chain carries TRBV10-3 and TRBJ1-1, with TRBD1 matching 7 bases. Germline V gene data show CDR1 as ENHRY and CDR2 as SYGVKD. Trimming cost V 10 bases and J 5 bases; bases outside gene matches: 7. CDR3 size: 12 residues. CDR3 sequence (DNA): TGTGCCACGACAGGGTCTGAGACTGAAGCTTTCTTT. It codes for CATTGSETEAFF.

This clonotype showed up many times. V and J are TRBV2 and TRBJ2-7; TRBD2 might be the D (6 bases). Trimming left V 8 bases short and J 3 bases short, with 11 bases between. Germline CDR1 SNHLY, CDR2 FYNNEI. This CDR3 region has 12 residues. The CDR3 sequence: CASGEAVYEQYF. The CDR3 coding sequence is TGTGCCAGCGGGGAGGCCGTCTACGAGCAGTACTTC.

In this sample, this clonotype turned up many times. The chain is built from TRBV11-3 and TRBJ2-6; D is uncertain. V lost 5 bases and J lost 0, with 5 bases in between. Germline V gives CDR1 SGHNT, CDR2 YENEEA. The length of the CDR3 is 14 residues. Here the CDR3 reads CASSIDSGANVLTF. The CDR3 DNA sequence: TGTGCCAGCAGCATCGACTCTGGGGCCAACGTCCTGACTTTC.

This clonotype was counted at least ten times. The rearrangement links TRBV6-2 or TRBV6-3 to TRBJ1-5, with D uncertain. The CDR3 consists of 16 residues. From germline, CDR1 is MNHEY and CDR2 SVGEGT. V dropped 2 bases and J dropped 0 bases, with 11 bases sitting between them. The CDR3 sequence is CASSYRPGYSNQPQHF. The CDR3 DNA is TGTGCCAGCAGTTACCGCCCGGGATATAGCAATCAGCCCCAGCATTTT.

This clonotype was counted a few times. This chain joins TRBV6-1 and TRBJ2-1; 12 positions agree with TRBD2. The germline gives CDR1 MNHNS, CDR2 SASEGT. The V segment lost 0 bases and the J segment 5 bases; nucleotides outside the gene matches: 11. This CDR3 is 19 amino acids long. The CDR3 protein is CASSEATTSGRPYNNEQFF. In DNA, the CDR3 is TGTGCCAGCAGTGAAGCAACCACTAGCGGGAGGCCTTATAACAATGAGCAGTTCTTC.